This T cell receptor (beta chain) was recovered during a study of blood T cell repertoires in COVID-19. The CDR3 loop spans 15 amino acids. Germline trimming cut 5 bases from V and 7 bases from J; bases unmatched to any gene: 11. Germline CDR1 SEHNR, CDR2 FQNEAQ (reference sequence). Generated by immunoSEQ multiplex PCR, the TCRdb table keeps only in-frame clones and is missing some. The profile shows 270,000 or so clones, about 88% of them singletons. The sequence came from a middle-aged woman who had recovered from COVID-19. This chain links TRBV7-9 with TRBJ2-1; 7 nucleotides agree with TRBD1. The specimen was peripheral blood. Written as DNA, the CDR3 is TGTGCCAGCAGCGACCGGGACAGAGGTAGAAATGAGCAGTTCTTC. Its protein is CASSDRDRGRNEQFF.